This TCR beta chain was obtained from a study of blood T cell repertoires in COVID-19. How the authors handled the data: From reference gene primer amplification, estimates of nucleated cell counts were derived. Assay used: immunoSEQ multiplex PCR; TCRdb lists only in-frame clones, some missing. V and J calls and clone size are given by that table; D and trimming were obtained from the DNA. The data contain a few hundred thousand clones, approximately 88% of them seen just once; the ten biggest clones take up roughly 2.4%. Cohort placement rested on clinical history that participants reported themselves. The germline gives CDR1 SQVTM, CDR2 ANQGSEA. Losses at the gene ends were 4 bases for V and 2 bases for J; bases not matched to a gene: 3. There are 15 residues in the CDR3. The table lists this clone with a few counts.

The sequenced material came from PBMCs or T cells enriched from blood (not recorded which). V and J are TRBV29-1 and TRBJ2-2; 11 bases line up with TRBD2. The TCR was taken from a middle-aged woman with acute COVID-19. The CDR3 DNA reads TGCAGCGTTGGTAGCGGGGGGGCCAACACCGGGGAGCTGTTTTTT. Its translation: CSVGSGGANTGELFF.